The present T cell receptor (beta chain) was sequenced within a study of CXCR3-negative and CXCR3-positive naive CD8 T cells. Overall study: There were 140 million or so TRB reads altogether, and each library had about 1.5 +/- 0.3 million of them. Study outcomes and limitations: With respect to TRBV-TRBJ usage, naive CXCR3-negative and CXCR3-positive cells were similar; memory differed. Partly lower CXCR3 expression followed cryopreservation, and most assays relied on fresh PBMCs. A higher hydrophobicity marked the TRB CDR3s of CXCR3-positive naive cells versus CXCR3-negative naive cells.

TRB cDNA libraries were made by UMI-labeled 5' RACE. From the 5' RACE reads, TCRdb lists one entry per CDR3 protein and no DNA. The table lists about 2,700 distinct CDR3 sequences. In terms of frequency, this clonotype is medium-sized (0.01 to 0.1%). Its antigen is undetermined. The sequencing input was naive CXCR3+ CD8+ T cells from blood. The sample's subset: CD45RO-CCR7+CD27+CD95- naive CD8+ T cells expressing CXCR3 (TNR3+). This clonotype was sampled from a human donor in good health. Some clones in this sample may be carry-over from other donors' samples.

CDR3 region: CASSWASGGTYEQYF. This rearrangement joins TRBV7-2 to TRBJ2-7; TCRdb names TRBD2, which stays unverified in the absence of DNA. In germline, CDR1 is SGHTA, CDR2 FQGNSA. This CDR3 has 15 amino acids.